This T cell receptor (beta chain) was captured in a study of OX40 agonist ivuxolimab in advanced cancers. Looking at the study overall: Under the entry rules, prior anti-PD-1, anti-PD-L1 or anti-CTLA-4 therapy was allowed, and around 36% had some.

The data were produced by immunoSEQ multiplex PCR, yet TCRdb's version contains in-frame clones alone and is incomplete. The sample yields 90,000 or so clones, about 91% seen once. The CDR3 runs to 14 residues. Germline V lookup: CDR1 KGHSH, CDR2 LQKENI. V was shortened by 0 bases and J by 2 bases, with 8 bases between the two germline ends. The sample here was CD4+ or CD8+ T cells sorted from blood, taken in a trial of the OX40 agonist ivuxolimab. J is TRBJ2-7 and V is TRBV18; no clear D gene. The clonotype was recovered from an adult with an advanced solid tumor such as melanoma, head and neck, liver or kidney cancer. CDR3 coding DNA: TGTGCCAGCTCACCACCTATGGTCGCCTACGAGCAGTACTTC. Translating it yields CASSPPMVAYEQYF.